The next 14 T cell receptor beta chains were all read from a single sample in a study of CD8 T cells in Susac syndrome. It was with random hexamers that about 0.45 to 1 ug RNA was reverse transcribed. TCRdb redid the calling of the immunoSEQ multiplex PCR reads with MiXCR, one entry per CDR3 protein. There are about 130,000 distinct CDR3 sequences in the sample; approximately 89% occur only once, and roughly 0.25% lies in the top ten. What was sequenced was CD8+ T cells from PBMCs. These receptors were collected from a human donor with multiple sclerosis.

This clonotype was seen only a few times. The rearrangement links TRBV5-6 to TRBJ1-1; D gene ambiguous. CDR1 SGHDT and CDR2 YYEEEE come from the germline V gene. V lost 0 bases, J lost 1 base, and 4 bases lay in between. There are 13 residues in the CDR3. CDR3 residues: CASSLEQNTEAFF. The DNA of the CDR3 is TGTGCCAGCAGCTTGGAGCAGAACACTGAAGCTTTCTTT.

V gene TRBV24-1 combines with J gene TRBJ2-2, with 8 bases matching TRBD1. V lost 8 bases and J lost 4; bases outside the gene matches: 5. CDR3 length equals 14 residues. The germline gives CDR1 KGHDR, CDR2 SFDVKD. CDR3: CATTPGQATGELFF. CDR3 DNA: TGTGCCACCACCCCGGGACAGGCCACCGGGGAGCTGTTTTTT.

This rearrangement joins TRBV27 to TRBJ2-7; tentative D call: TRBD2 (6 bases). The V gene lost 10 bases and the J gene lost 0 bases, with 13 bases spanning the gap. The germline V gene encodes CDR1 MNHEY and CDR2 SMNVEV (reference sequence). The CDR3 totals 13 residues. CDR3 bases: TGTGCCACAGGGCTAGCGTCCTCCTACGAGCAGTACTTC. Encoded protein: CATGLASSYEQYF.

The rearrangement joins TRBV3-1 to TRBJ2-7; D unresolved. The V end was cut by 0 bases, the J end by 5 bases, with 5 bases between. Germline-derived CDR1 and CDR2 are LGHDT and YNNKEL (reference sequence). The CDR3 totals 12 residues. CDR3 amino acids: CASSQEVHEQYF. In DNA, the CDR3 is TGTGCCAGCAGCCAAGAAGTCCACGAGCAGTACTTC.

The rearrangement uses TRBV5-6 and TRBJ2-7; D possibly corresponds to TRBD1 (7 bases). The CDR3 spans 14 residues. Trimming removed 5 bases at V and 4 bases at J, with 16 bases between. In germline, CDR1 is SGHDT, CDR2 YYEEEE. This CDR3 is CASRAGQIEYEQYF. The CDR3 region has the DNA TGTGCCAGCAGGGCGGGACAGATTGAATACGAGCAGTACTTC.

CDR3 protein: CASSYAPTYGYTF. CDR3 DNA: TGTGCCAGCAGTTACGCCCCAACCTATGGCTACACCTTC. The V gene is TRBV6-5, the J gene TRBJ1-2; D is undetermined. This CDR3 has 13 amino acids. V gave up 2 bases and J gave up 4 bases, with 8 bases separating them. The germline V gene has CDR1 MNHEY and CDR2 SVGAGI.

The chain employs TRBV20-1 and TRBJ1-2; TRBD1 might be the D (5 bases). The CDR3 covers 16 residues. V was cut by 2 bases and J by 5 bases, with 21 bases left in between. Germline lookup yields CDR1 DFQATT and CDR2 SNEGSKA (reference sequence). In DNA form, the CDR3 reads TGCAGTGCTAGAACCCAAGGGAGGGGAGGACCTTATGGCTACACCTTC. It codes for CSARTQGRGGPYGYTF.

This clonotype was seen a single time. The V call is TRBV10-3, the J call TRBJ2-3; 8 bases map to TRBD2. The V and J ends lost 6 bases and 2 bases, in that order; junction bases with no gene match: 7. CDR1 is ENHRY and CDR2 is SYGVKD in the germline V gene. CDR3 length: 15 amino acids. The DNA of the CDR3 is TGTGCCATCAGCAGATCTAGCGGGCCCACAGATACGCAGTATTTT. It specifies CAISRSSGPTDTQYF.

The chain has TRBV13 and TRBJ1-5; D gene unclear. V lost 6 bases to trimming and J lost 4 bases, with 16 bases between them. Germline V gene data show CDR1 as PRHDT and CDR2 as FYEKMQ (reference sequence). CDR3 length: 15 residues. The CDR3 sequence: CASSERGRSNQPQHF. In nucleotides, the CDR3 is TGTGCCAGCAGTGAACGTGGACGGTCAAATCAGCCCCAGCATTTT.

To note about this clonotype: Its ends do not fully match the called genes, so a read error is possible. The chain carries TRBV7-8 and TRBJ2-5, with D perhaps given as TRBD1 or TRBD2 (5 bases each). This CDR3 is built from 13 residues. Germline V gives CDR1 SGHVS, CDR2 FQNEAQ. The CDR3 spells CASSLEAGAGQEF. Written as DNA, the CDR3 is TGTGCCAGCAGCTTAGAGGCTGGGGCGGGTCAGGAGTTC.

The gene calls are TRBV20-1 and TRBJ2-7; 11 nucleotides agree with TRBD2. Per germline, CDR1 DFQATT and CDR2 SNEGSKA (reference sequence). Losses at the gene ends were 0 bases for V and 4 bases for J; bases not matched to a gene: 5. The CDR3 runs to 15 residues. Here the CDR3 reads CSARDLSSGRYEQYF. The CDR3 nucleotides read TGCAGTGCTAGAGATCTCTCTAGCGGGAGGTACGAGCAGTACTTC.

The V and J genes are TRBV29-1 and TRBJ2-2, with a weak D call TRBD2 (6 bases). Germline CDR1 is SQVTM and CDR2 is ANQGSEA. The CDR3 has 14 residues. Between the trimmed V and J ends, which lost 1 base and 0 bases, there was a span of 6 bases. The CDR3 region has the DNA TGCAGCGTTGAAGGCGGGGCGAACACCGGGGAGCTGTTTTTT. Translation: CSVEGGANTGELFF.

The V and J genes are TRBV5-1 and TRBJ2-3; the D gene is possibly TRBD2 (5 bases). The germline V gene has CDR1 SGHRS and CDR2 YFSETQ. V was pared by 0 bases and J by 5 bases, with 7 bases between. This CDR3 spans 13 amino acids. The CDR3 coding sequence is TGCGCCAGCAGCTTGGCCCGGGGAGATACGCAGTATTTT. This codes for CASSLARGDTQYF.

The chain has TRBV12-3 or TRBV12-4 and TRBJ1-1; D is undetermined. Trimming stripped 5 bases from V and 5 bases from J, with 9 bases between. This CDR3 spans 12 amino acids. CDR3 loop: CASSTLGTEAFF. The CDR3 DNA reads as TGTGCCAGCAGTACCCTGGGTACTGAAGCTTTCTTT.